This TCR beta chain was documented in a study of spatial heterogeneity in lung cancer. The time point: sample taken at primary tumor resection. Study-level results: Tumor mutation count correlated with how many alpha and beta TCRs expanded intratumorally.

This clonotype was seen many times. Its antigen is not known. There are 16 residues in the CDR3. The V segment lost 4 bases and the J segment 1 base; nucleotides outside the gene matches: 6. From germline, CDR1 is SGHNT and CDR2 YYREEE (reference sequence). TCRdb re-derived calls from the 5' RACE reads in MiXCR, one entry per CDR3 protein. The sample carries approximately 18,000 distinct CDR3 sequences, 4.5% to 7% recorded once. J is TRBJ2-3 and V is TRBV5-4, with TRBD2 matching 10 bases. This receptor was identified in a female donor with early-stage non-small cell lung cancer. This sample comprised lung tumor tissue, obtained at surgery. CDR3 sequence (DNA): TGTGCCAGCAGCGCCCACCTAGCGGGAGGCACAGATACGCAGTATTTT. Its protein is CASSAHLAGGTDTQYF. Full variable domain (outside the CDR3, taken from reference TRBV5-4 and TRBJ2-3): ETGVTQSPTHLIKTRGQQVTLRCSSQSGHNTVSWYQQALGQGPQFIFQYYREEENGRGNFPPRFSGLQFPNYSSELNVNALELDDSALYLCASSAHLAGGTDTQYFGPGTRLTVL.